The 7 T cell receptor beta chains given below trace back to one sample, sequenced in a study of shared clonotypes between healthy human individuals. Naivety among CD8 cells was defined by CD45RO negativity and positive CCR7 selection, thereby excluding terminally differentiated effector memory CD45RA+ cells. Assay used: immunoSEQ multiplex PCR; TCRdb lists only in-frame clones, some missing. The table includes millions of clones, less than 95% detected once. The sequenced sample was naive CD8+ T cells sorted from blood. Every receptor here comes from a man between 18 and 29 years old in good health.

CDR3 loop: CASSDNPGPAYEQYF. CDR3 in DNA: TGCGCCAGCAGTGACAACCCGGGTCCCGCCTACGAGCAGTACTTC. This chain joins TRBV10-1 and TRBJ2-7, with D hard to call. The V end was cut by 3 bases, the J end by 2 bases, with 14 bases between. The CDR3 spans 15 residues. CDR1 and CDR2 from the germline V gene are WNHNN and SYGVQD (reference sequence).

The rearrangement uses TRBV9 and TRBJ2-2, with no clear D. Trimming cost V 3 bases and J 3 bases, with 6 bases left between them. The CDR3 has 13 residues. Germline CDR1 SGDLS, CDR2 YYNGEE. CDR3: CASSATYTGELFF. CDR3 nucleotide sequence: TGTGCCAGCAGCGCCACCTACACCGGGGAGCTGTTTTTT.

V is TRBV4-1 and J is TRBJ2-7; 8 nucleotides align to TRBD1. Trimming cost V 2 bases and J 3 bases; bases outside gene matches: 6. Germline loops: CDR1 MGHRA, CDR2 YSYEKL. The CDR3 contains 15 residues. The CDR3 sequence is CASSQPGQGLYEQYF. CDR3 nucleotide sequence: TGCGCCAGCAGCCAACCCGGACAGGGTCTCTACGAGCAGTACTTC.

The chain uses TRBV21-1 and TRBJ1-2; TRBD1 is the table's D call, not checked against the DNA. TRBV21-1 is tagged as a pseudogene. This CDR3 contains 15 residues. The DNA for the CDR3 is TGTGCCAGCAGCAAAGCTGCACAGAAACACTATGGCTACACCTTC. Its translation is CASSKAAQKHYGYTF.

This clone was recorded only once. The gene calls are TRBV5-1 and TRBJ2-7; D is possibly TRBD2 (7 bases). The CDR3 spans 15 residues. Germline V lookup: CDR1 SGHRS, CDR2 YFSETQ. V lost 0 bases and J lost 0, with 10 bases in between. CDR3 sequence: CASSLGGGTSYEQYF. CDR3 in DNA: TGCGCCAGCAGCTTGGGCGGGGGCACCTCCTACGAGCAGTACTTC.

The rearrangement uses TRBV13 and TRBJ1-3, with unresolved D. The ends were cut back, 5 bases at V and 0 bases at J, with 11 bases in the middle. The CDR3 runs to 15 residues. Germline V gene lookup returns CDR1 PRHDT and CDR2 FYEKMQ (reference sequence). The CDR3 DNA is TGTGCCAGCAGCCTTACAGAGGCCTCTGGAAACACCATATATTTT. This encodes CASSLTEASGNTIYF.

The V gene is TRBV5-1, the J gene TRBJ1-2; D gene ambiguous. V was clipped by 4 bases and J by 6 bases, with 19 bases between them. The germline CDR1 and CDR2 sequences are SGHRS and YFSETQ. The CDR3 has 15 amino acids. The CDR3 coding sequence is TGCGCCAGCAGCCCTCGGCAGGAGTCGGGGAATGGCTACACCTTC. Translation gives CASSPRQESGNGYTF.